This T cell receptor beta chain comes out of a study of T-cell memory formation after mild COVID-19. This clonotype was observed a few times. MiXCR, applied by TCRdb to the 5' RACE reads, yields one record per CDR3 protein. The sample has roughly 610,000 distinct CDR3 sequences; 17% are singletons. CDR1 and CDR2 from the germline V gene are SGHTA and FQGNSA. The CDR3 spans 16 residues. V trimming: 3 bases; J trimming: 8 bases; junction bases outside the gene matches: 13. This clonotype was obtained from an adult woman who had mild COVID-19 (a few samples of this study predate the infection). Cell type and time point are not known. This rearrangement joins TRBV7-2 to TRBJ2-1; 7 bases line up with TRBD2. Sequenced sample: PBMCs or a T cell subset sorted from them (not recorded which). CDR3 sequence reads: CASSFPGGLESDEQFF. CDR3 nucleotide sequence: TGTGCCAGCAGCTTTCCCGGGGGGTTGGAGAGTGATGAGCAGTTCTTC.